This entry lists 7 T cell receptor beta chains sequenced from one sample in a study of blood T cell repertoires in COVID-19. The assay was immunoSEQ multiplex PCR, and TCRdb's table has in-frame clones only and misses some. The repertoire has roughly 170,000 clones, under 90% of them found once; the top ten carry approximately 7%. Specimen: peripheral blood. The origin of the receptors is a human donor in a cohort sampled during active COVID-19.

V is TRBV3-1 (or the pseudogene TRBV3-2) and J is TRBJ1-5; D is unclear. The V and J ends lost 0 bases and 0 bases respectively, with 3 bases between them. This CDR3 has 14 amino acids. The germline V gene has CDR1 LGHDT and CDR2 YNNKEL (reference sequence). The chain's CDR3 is CASSQDFSNQPQHF. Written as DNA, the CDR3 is TGTGCCAGCAGCCAAGACTTTAGCAATCAGCCCCAGCATTTT.

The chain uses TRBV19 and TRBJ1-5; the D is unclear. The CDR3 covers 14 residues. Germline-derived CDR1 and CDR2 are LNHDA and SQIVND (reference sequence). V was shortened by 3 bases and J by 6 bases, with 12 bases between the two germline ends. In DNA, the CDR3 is TGTGCCAGTAGTATTTTTCCGCTCGGTCAGCCCCAGCATTTT. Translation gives CASSIFPLGQPQHF.

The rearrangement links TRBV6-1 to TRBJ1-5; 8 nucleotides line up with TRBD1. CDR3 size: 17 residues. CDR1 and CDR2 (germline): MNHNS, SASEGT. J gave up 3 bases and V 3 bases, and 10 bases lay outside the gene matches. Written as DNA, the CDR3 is TGTGCCAGCAGTGATCCGACGCCAGGGGGCTTCAATCAGCCCCAGCATTTT. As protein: CASSDPTPGGFNQPQHF.

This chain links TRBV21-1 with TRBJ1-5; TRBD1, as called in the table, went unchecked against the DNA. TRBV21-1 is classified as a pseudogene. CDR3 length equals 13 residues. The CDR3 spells CASSTGTDQPQHF. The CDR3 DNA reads TGTGCCAGCAGCACAGGGACAGATCAGCCCCAGCATTTT.

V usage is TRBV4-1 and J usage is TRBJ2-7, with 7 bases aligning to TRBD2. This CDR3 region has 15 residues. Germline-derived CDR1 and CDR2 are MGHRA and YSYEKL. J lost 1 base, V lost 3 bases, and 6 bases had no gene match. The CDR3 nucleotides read TGCGCCAGCAGCCAGCTGGCGGGGGTTTCCTACGAGCAGTACTTC. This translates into CASSQLAGVSYEQYF.

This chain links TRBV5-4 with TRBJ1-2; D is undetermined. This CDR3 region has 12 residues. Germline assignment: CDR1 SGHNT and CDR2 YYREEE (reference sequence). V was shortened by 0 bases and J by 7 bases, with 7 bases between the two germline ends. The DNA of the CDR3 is TGTGCCAGCAGCTTGGAAATCGGTGGCTACACCTTC. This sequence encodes CASSLEIGGYTF. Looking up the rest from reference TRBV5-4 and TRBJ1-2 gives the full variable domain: ETGVTQSPTHLIKTRGQQVTLRCSSQSGHNTVSWYQQALGQGPQFIFQYYREEENGRGNFPPRFSGLQFPNYSSELNVNALELDDSALYLCASSLEIGGYTFGSGTRLTVV.

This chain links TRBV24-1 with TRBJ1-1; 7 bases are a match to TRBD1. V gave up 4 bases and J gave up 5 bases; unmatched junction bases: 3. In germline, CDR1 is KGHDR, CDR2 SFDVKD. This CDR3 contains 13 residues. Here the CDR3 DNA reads TGTGCCACCAGTGACTCACAGGGGACTGAAGCTTTCTTT. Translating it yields CATSDSQGTEAFF.